The next 25 T cell receptor beta chains were all read from a single sample in a study of regulatory and conventional T cells in RAG deficiency. Sequenced by immunoSEQ multiplex PCR; TCRdb stores in-frame clones only, minus some. The sample records around 30,000 clones, 89% being singletons. This sample also belongs to another study, concerning regulatory T cells. According to that study: Amplification used 52 TRBV primers and 13 TRBJ primers.

The material sequenced was CD8+ T cells sorted from blood. The origin of the receptors is a human donor in good health.

In the case of this clone: One end of the junction fails to match germline, which may point to a read error. This chain uses TRBV2 with TRBJ1-2; D gene unclear. This CDR3 is built from 17 residues. Germline CDR1 is SNHLY and CDR2 is FYNNEI. The CDR3 DNA follows: TGTGCCAGCAGTGAAGCGTTTTGGGAGGGTGGTTCGAAGCGAAACTTATTC. Amino acid sequence: CASSEAFWEGGSKRNLF.

This CDR3 reads CASSRLAGETGELFF. CDR3 sequence (DNA): TGTGCCAGCAGTAGACTAGCGGGAGAGACCGGGGAGCTGTTTTTT. The chain has TRBV27 and TRBJ2-2; 12 nucleotides agree with TRBD2. The germline gives CDR1 MNHEY, CDR2 SMNVEV (reference sequence). This CDR3 has 15 amino acids. The ends lost 5 bases at V and 5 bases at J; junction bases unmatched: 3.

This chain joins TRBV19 and TRBJ1-2; D is possibly TRBD1 (6 bases). From germline, CDR1 is LNHDA and CDR2 SQIVND (reference sequence). V was pared by 3 bases and J by 0 bases, with 8 bases between. The length of the CDR3 is 14 residues. Written as DNA, the CDR3 is TGTGCCAGTAGTATTCCAGGGGCTAACTATGGCTACACCTTC. This codes for CASSIPGANYGYTF.

J is TRBJ2-7 and V is TRBV4-1, with 7 bases aligning to TRBD1. Germline lookup yields CDR1 MGHRA and CDR2 YSYEKL. The CDR3 is made up of 15 amino acids. The J segment lost 5 bases and the V segment lost 3 bases, leaving 10 bases of the junction unmatched. CDR3 loop: CASSQLPGQPNEQYF. DNA for the CDR3: TGCGCCAGCAGCCAGCTACCGGGACAGCCCAACGAGCAGTACTTC.

In this sample, this clone turned up once. This chain uses TRBV7-6 with TRBJ2-1; perhaps TRBD1 as D (5 bases). This CDR3 comprises 15 residues. V lost 3 bases and J lost 0, with 9 bases in between. Germline V gene sequence: CDR1 SGHVS, CDR2 FNYEAQ. The CDR3 sequence is CASSLGPFSYNEQFF. The CDR3 DNA reads as TGTGCCAGCAGCTTGGGGCCTTTCTCCTACAATGAGCAGTTCTTC.

The chain joins TRBV19 to TRBJ2-7; tentatively, D is TRBD1 or TRBD2 (5 bases each). The ends were cut back, 5 bases at V and 2 bases at J, with 13 bases in the middle. Germline V lookup: CDR1 LNHDA, CDR2 SQIVND (reference sequence). This CDR3 is built from 14 residues. The CDR3 here is CASSYGTGPYEQYF. For the CDR3, the DNA is TGTGCCAGTAGTTACGGGACGGGGCCCTACGAGCAGTACTTC.

The chain uses TRBV29-1 and TRBJ1-4; D not resolved. The CDR3 is 13 amino acids. Germline V gives CDR1 SQVTM, CDR2 ANQGSEA. The germline V and J ends were trimmed by 1 base and 4 bases, with 7 bases remaining between them. The CDR3 here is CSVEGRYNEKLFF. The CDR3 DNA reads TGCAGCGTTGAAGGGAGATATAATGAAAAACTGTTTTTT.

The chain is built from TRBV2 and TRBJ1-5; no reliable D call. V shed 3 bases and J shed 6 bases, with 15 bases lying between them. Germline CDR1 is SNHLY and CDR2 is FYNNEI. The CDR3 extends over 15 amino acids. CDR3 region: CASSDDTFRLQPQHF. The CDR3 region has the DNA TGTGCCAGCAGTGACGACACCTTTAGACTTCAGCCCCAGCATTTT.

This clone was recorded once. V usage is TRBV28 and J usage is TRBJ1-2, with 10 bases identical to TRBD1. Unmatched junction bases numbered 21, after V lost 2 bases and J lost 12 bases. The CDR3 consists of 18 residues. Germline CDR1 MDHEN, CDR2 SYDVKM. CDR3 sequence (DNA): TGTGCCAGCAGTTTAGGTCTGACAGGGGGCGTGGGAGGCCGAGCAAACACCTTC. It specifies CASSLGLTGGVGGRANTF.

The V call is TRBV27, the J call TRBJ1-2; TRBD1 matches 7 bases. This CDR3 is 13 amino acids long. Germline V CDR1 and CDR2: MNHEY, SMNVEV (reference sequence). Trimming removed 6 bases from V and 7 bases from J; junction bases left unmatched: 8. CDR3 sequence: CASRRSGQFGYTF. In nucleotides, the CDR3 is TGTGCCAGCAGACGATCGGGACAGTTTGGCTACACCTTC.

The J gene is TRBJ1-4, the V gene TRBV29-1, with no clear D. The CDR3 is made up of 12 amino acids. V lost 7 bases and J lost 4, with 10 bases in between. Germline CDR1 reads SQVTM; CDR2 reads ANQGSEA. CDR3 protein: CSGLDGNEKLFF. CDR3 DNA sequence: TGCAGCGGATTGGACGGTAATGAAAAACTGTTTTTT.

The chain couples TRBV19 to TRBJ1-3; D unresolved. The ends were cut back, 6 bases at V and 4 bases at J, with 7 bases in the middle. CDR1 is LNHDA, CDR2 SQIVND, per germline (reference sequence). The CDR3 length is 12 residues. For the CDR3, the DNA is TGTGCCAGTAGCGGAGGGGGAAACACCATATATTTT. Residues: CASSGGGNTIYF. Full variable domain (remainder filled in from reference TRBV19 and TRBJ1-3): DGGITQSPKYLFRKEGQNVTLSCEQNLNHDAMYWYRQDPGQGLRLIYYSQIVNDFQKGDIAEGYSVSREKKESFPLTVTSAQKNPTAFYLCASSGGGNTIYFGEGSWLTVV.

This chain uses TRBV13 with TRBJ2-7, with D possibly being TRBD1 or TRBD2 (5 bases each). V was clipped by 2 bases and J by 6 bases, with 8 bases between them. Germline-derived CDR1 and CDR2 are PRHDT and FYEKMQ (reference sequence). The CDR3 runs to 12 residues. The CDR3 sequence: CASSLTGREQYF. The CDR3 coding sequence is TGTGCCAGCAGCTTAACGGGGCGCGAGCAGTACTTC.

The genes are TRBV2 and TRBJ1-1, with 10 positions matching TRBD1. The CDR3 consists of 16 residues. Germline V gene lookup returns CDR1 SNHLY and CDR2 FYNNEI. Unmatched junction bases numbered 8, after V lost 6 bases and J lost 1 base. The CDR3 reads CASSANRDRGNTEAFF. The CDR3 nucleotides read TGTGCCAGCAGCGCGAACCGGGACAGGGGGAACACTGAAGCTTTCTTT.

The V call is TRBV5-8, the J call TRBJ1-2; TRBD1 matches at 11 bases. The CDR3 is 15 amino acids. Losses at the gene ends were 5 bases for V and 7 bases for J; bases not matched to a gene: 10. Germline-derived CDR1 and CDR2 are SGHTS and YDEGEE. The CDR3: CASSYGTGGFGGYTF. The CDR3 DNA sequence: TGTGCCAGCAGTTACGGGACAGGGGGTTTCGGTGGCTACACCTTC.

V is TRBV28 and J is TRBJ1-1, with D tentatively TRBD1 (5 bases). The V gene lost 6 bases and the J gene lost 1 base, with 12 bases spanning the gap. The germline gives CDR1 MDHEN, CDR2 SYDVKM. This CDR3 is built from 14 residues. This CDR3 reads CASSPVDRNTEAFF. CDR3 nucleotides: TGTGCCAGCAGCCCAGTCGACAGGAACACTGAAGCTTTCTTT.

This clone is a singleton in its sample. The CDR3 region is CASSAGRTAPAPNTGELFF. In DNA, the CDR3 is TGCGCCAGCAGCGCTGGGCGGACTGCTCCCGCACCGAACACCGGGGAGCTGTTTTTT. The V gene is TRBV5-1, the J gene TRBJ2-2; tentative D call: TRBD2 (5 bases). The CDR3 spans 19 residues. V was clipped by 4 bases and J by 0 bases, with 22 bases between them. CDR1 SGHRS and CDR2 YFSETQ come from the germline V gene.

The chain recombines TRBV5-6 with TRBJ1-2; 7 bases match TRBD1. This CDR3 contains 12 residues. V lost 4 bases, J lost 8 bases, and 5 bases stayed unmatched. The V gene's germline CDR1 is SGHDT and CDR2 YYEEEE. The CDR3 coding sequence is TGTGCCAGCAGCCCGGGGACAGAAGGCTACACCTTC. Translation: CASSPGTEGYTF.

The chain recombines TRBV28 with TRBJ1-6, with 8 bases lining up with TRBD1. CDR1 and CDR2 from the germline V gene are MDHEN and SYDVKM. The CDR3 sequence is 21 residues long. The V gene end was trimmed by 3 bases and the J gene end by 8 bases; junction bases not matched to a gene: 24. The DNA of the CDR3 is TGTGCCAGCAGTTTCTCCAGGGGGCGCAGGGTTCAGGTCTATTCGGATTCACCCCTCCACTTT. This sequence encodes CASSFSRGRRVQVYSDSPLHF.

There are a few counts of this clone. The chain joins TRBV19 to TRBJ1-1; D is perhaps TRBD1 (6 bases). This CDR3 region has 15 residues. Looked up from germline, CDR1 is LNHDA and CDR2 is SQIVND (reference sequence). V dropped 10 bases and J dropped 4 bases, with 22 bases sitting between them. The CDR3 region has the DNA TGTGCCACCGAGCCGAGTGGGGGGCTCGGCACTGAAGCTTTCTTT. It yields the protein CATEPSGGLGTEAFF.

A few counts support this clone. The genes are TRBV7-9 and TRBJ1-2, with TRBD1 as a possible D gene (5 bases). The V end was cut by 0 bases, the J end by 8 bases, with 22 bases between. There are 17 residues in the CDR3. Germline V CDR1 and CDR2: SEHNR, FQNEAQ (reference sequence). Here the CDR3 reads CASSLADLAGPSRGYTF. CDR3 nucleotide sequence: TGTGCCAGCAGCTTAGCGGATCTGGCAGGGCCCTCGCGGGGCTACACCTTC.

The V and J genes are TRBV19 and TRBJ1-2; maybe TRBD1 (5 bases). Germline CDR1 LNHDA, CDR2 SQIVND (reference sequence). CDR3 size: 15 residues. With 7 bases removed from V and 6 bases from J, the gap between germline ends came to 21 bases. The CDR3, as DNA: TGTGCCAGTACCAACAGGATGCGAGATGTGGATGGCTACACCTTC. It encodes CASTNRMRDVDGYTF.

This clone appeared once. V gene TRBV15 combines with J gene TRBJ1-6; perhaps TRBD1 as D (6 bases). The V end lost 0 bases, the J end lost 8 bases, and 11 bases lay between the germline ends. The germline CDR1 and CDR2 sequences are LNHNV and YYDKDF (reference sequence). The length of the CDR3 is 15 residues. The DNA for the CDR3 is TGTGCCACCAGCAGAGATCTACAGGGTCATTCACCCCTCCACTTT. Amino acid sequence: CATSRDLQGHSPLHF.

This clone has a handful of counts. The chain combines TRBV27 with TRBJ2-1, with no clear D. CDR1 and CDR2 (germline): MNHEY, SMNVEV (reference sequence). The CDR3 runs to 12 residues. V was clipped by 6 bases and J by 4 bases, with 7 bases between them. CDR3 protein: CASRDGYNEQFF. CDR3 coding DNA: TGTGCCAGCAGGGACGGATACAATGAGCAGTTCTTC.

The V call is TRBV5-1, the J call TRBJ1-1; D call uncertain. Deletions cut 2 bases from V and 2 bases from J, with 7 bases between. Germline CDR1 is SGHRS and CDR2 is YFSETQ. The CDR3 covers 13 residues. CDR3 sequence reads: CASSLTENTEAFF. The CDR3 nucleotides are TGCGCCAGCAGCTTAACAGAAAACACTGAAGCTTTCTTT.